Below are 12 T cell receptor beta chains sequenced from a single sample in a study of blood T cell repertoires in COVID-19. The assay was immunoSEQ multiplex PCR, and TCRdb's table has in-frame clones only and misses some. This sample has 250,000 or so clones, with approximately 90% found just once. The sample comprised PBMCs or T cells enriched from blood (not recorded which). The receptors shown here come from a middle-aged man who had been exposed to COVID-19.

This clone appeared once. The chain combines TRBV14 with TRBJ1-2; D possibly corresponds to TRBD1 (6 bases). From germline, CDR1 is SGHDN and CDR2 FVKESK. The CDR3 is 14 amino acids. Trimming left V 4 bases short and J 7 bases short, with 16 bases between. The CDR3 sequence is CASSPDAGAFGYTF. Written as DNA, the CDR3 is TGTGCCAGCAGCCCAGACGCGGGGGCTTTTGGCTACACCTTC.

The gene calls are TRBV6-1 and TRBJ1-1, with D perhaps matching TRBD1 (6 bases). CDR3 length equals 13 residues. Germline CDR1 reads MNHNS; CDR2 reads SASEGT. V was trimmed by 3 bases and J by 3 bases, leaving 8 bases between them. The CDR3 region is CASSDTGYTEAFF. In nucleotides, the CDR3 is TGTGCCAGCAGTGATACAGGGTACACTGAAGCTTTCTTT.

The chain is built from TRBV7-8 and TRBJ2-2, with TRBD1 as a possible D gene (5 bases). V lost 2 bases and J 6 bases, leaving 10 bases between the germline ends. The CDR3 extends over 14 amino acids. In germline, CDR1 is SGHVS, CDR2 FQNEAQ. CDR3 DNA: TGTGCCAGCAGCTTACAGGGTCAGGCCGGGGAGCTGTTTTTT. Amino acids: CASSLQGQAGELFF.

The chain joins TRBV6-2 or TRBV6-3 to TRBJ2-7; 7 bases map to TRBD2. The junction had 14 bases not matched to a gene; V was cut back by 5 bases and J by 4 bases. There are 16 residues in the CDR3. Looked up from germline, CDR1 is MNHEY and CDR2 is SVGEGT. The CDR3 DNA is TGTGCCAGCAGTGGGGCGCGGGGGTCGACTCATTACGAGCAGTACTTC. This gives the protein CASSGARGSTHYEQYF.

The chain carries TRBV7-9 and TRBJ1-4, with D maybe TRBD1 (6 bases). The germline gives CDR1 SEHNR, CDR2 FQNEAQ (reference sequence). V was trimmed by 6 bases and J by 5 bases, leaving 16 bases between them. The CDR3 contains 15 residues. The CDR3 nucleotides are TGTGCCAGCAGGGACACGGACAGCTTAAATGAAAAACTGTTTTTT. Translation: CASRDTDSLNEKLFF.

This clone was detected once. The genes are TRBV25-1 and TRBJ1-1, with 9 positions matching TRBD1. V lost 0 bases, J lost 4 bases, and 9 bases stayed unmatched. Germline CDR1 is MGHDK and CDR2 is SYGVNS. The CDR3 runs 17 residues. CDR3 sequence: CASSEYGIQTGGTEAFF. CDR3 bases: TGTGCCAGCAGTGAATACGGTATCCAGACAGGGGGCACTGAAGCTTTCTTT.

CDR3 sequence reads: CASSERGEDRRYF. The CDR3 DNA sequence: TGTGCCAGCAGTGAAAGGGGGGAGGACAGGCGGTACTTC. J is TRBJ2-7 and V is TRBV6-1, with D perhaps TRBD1 (7 bases). The ends were cut back, 2 bases at V and 12 bases at J, with 17 bases in the middle. Germline V gives CDR1 MNHNS, CDR2 SASEGT. This CDR3 comprises 13 residues.

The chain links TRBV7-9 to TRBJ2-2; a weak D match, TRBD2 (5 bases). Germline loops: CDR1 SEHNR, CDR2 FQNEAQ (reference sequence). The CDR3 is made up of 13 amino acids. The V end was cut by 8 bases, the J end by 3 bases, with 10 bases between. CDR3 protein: CASGRVDTGELFF. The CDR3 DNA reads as TGTGCCAGCGGGCGGGTAGACACCGGGGAGCTGTTTTTT.

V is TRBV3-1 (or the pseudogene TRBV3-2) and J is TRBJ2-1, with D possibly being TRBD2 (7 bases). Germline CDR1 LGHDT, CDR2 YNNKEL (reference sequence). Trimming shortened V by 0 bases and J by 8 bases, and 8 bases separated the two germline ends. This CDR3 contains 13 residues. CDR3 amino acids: CASSQERGHEQFF. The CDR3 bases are TGTGCCAGCAGCCAAGAGCGGGGGCATGAGCAGTTCTTC.

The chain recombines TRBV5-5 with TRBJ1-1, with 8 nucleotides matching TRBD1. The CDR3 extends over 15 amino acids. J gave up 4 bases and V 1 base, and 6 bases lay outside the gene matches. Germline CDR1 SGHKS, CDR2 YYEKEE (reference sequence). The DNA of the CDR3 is TGTGCCAGCAGCTTGCGACAGGGGTCGGGCACTGAAGCTTTCTTT. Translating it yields CASSLRQGSGTEAFF.

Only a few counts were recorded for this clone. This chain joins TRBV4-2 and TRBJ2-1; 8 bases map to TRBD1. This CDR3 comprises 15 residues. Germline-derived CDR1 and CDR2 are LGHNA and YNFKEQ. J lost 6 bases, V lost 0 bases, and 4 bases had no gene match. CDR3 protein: CASSQDRTGRNEQFF. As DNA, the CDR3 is TGTGCCAGCAGCCAAGACAGGACAGGGCGCAATGAGCAGTTCTTC.

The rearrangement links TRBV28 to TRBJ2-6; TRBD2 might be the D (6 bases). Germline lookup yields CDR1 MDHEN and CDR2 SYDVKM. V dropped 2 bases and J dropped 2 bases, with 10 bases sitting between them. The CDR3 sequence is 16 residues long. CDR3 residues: CASSLRDWAGANVLTF. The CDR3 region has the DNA TGTGCCAGCAGTTTAAGGGACTGGGCTGGGGCCAACGTCCTGACTTTC.